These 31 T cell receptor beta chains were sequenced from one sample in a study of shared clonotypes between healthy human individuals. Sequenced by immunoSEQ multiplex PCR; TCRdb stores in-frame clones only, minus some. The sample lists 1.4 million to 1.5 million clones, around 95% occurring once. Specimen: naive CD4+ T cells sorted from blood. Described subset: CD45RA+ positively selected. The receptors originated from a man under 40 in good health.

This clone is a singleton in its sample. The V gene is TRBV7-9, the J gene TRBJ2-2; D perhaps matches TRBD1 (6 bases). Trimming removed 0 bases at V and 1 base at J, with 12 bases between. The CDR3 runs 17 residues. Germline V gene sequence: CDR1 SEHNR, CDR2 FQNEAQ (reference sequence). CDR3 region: CASSLAVGRGNTGELFF. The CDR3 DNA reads TGTGCCAGCAGCTTAGCGGTGGGCAGGGGGAACACCGGGGAGCTGTTTTTT.

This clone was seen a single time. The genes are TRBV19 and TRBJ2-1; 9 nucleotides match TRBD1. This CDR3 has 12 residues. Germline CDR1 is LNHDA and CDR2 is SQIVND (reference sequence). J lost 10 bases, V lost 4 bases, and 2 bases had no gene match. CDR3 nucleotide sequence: TGTGCCAGTAGTAACAGGGGGCTAGAGCAGTTCTTC. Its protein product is CASSNRGLEQFF.

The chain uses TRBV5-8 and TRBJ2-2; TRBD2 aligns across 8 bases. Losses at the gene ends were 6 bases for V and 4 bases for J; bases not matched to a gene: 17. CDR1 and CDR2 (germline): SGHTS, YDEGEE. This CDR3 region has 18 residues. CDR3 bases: TGTGCCAGCAACCCGACCCCTTTTCGGGAGGGAGTCACCGGGGAGCTGTTTTTT. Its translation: CASNPTPFREGVTGELFF.

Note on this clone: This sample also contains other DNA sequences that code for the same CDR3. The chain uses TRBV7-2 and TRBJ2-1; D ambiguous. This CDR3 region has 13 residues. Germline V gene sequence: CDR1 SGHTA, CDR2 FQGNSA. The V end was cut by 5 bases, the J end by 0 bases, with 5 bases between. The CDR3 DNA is TGTGCCAGCAGCCAGAGCTCCTACAATGAGCAGTTCTTC. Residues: CASSQSSYNEQFF.

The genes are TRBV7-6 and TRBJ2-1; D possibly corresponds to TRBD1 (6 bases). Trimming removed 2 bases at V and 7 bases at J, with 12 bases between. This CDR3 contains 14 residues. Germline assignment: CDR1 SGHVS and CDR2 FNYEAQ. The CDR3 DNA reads TGTGCCAGCAGCTTACGGGTTCAGGGGAATGAGCAGTTCTTC. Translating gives CASSLRVQGNEQFF.

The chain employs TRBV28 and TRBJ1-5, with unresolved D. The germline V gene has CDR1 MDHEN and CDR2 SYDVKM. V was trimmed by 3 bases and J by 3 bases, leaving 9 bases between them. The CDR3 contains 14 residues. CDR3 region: CASSFPENNQPQHF. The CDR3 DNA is TGTGCCAGCAGTTTCCCGGAGAACAATCAGCCCCAGCATTTT.

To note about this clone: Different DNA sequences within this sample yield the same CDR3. The CDR3 here is CASSLAEQETQYF. The CDR3 nucleotides are TGCGCCAGCAGCTTGGCGGAACAAGAGACCCAGTACTTC. The rearrangement uses TRBV5-1 and TRBJ2-5; the D is unclear. Per germline, CDR1 SGHRS and CDR2 YFSETQ. This CDR3 comprises 13 residues. Trimming removed 0 bases from V and 2 bases from J, with 5 bases in between.

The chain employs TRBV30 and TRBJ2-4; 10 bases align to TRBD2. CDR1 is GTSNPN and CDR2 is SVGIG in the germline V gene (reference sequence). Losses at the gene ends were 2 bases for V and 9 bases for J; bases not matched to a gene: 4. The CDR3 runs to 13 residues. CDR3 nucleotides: TGTGCCTGGAGTCCCCTAGCGGGAGCCATTCAGTACTTC. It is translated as CAWSPLAGAIQYF.

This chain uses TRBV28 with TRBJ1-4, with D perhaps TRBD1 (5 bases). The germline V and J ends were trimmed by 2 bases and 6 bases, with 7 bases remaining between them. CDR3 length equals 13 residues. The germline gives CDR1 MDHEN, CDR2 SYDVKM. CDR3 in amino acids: CASSLGGDEKLFF. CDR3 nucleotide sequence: TGTGCCAGCAGTTTAGGGGGGGATGAAAAACTGTTTTTT.

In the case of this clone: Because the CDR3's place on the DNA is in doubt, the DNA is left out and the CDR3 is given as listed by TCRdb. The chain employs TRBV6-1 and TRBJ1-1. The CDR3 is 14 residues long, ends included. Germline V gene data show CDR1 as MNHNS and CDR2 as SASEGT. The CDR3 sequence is CASILDWVGTEAFF.

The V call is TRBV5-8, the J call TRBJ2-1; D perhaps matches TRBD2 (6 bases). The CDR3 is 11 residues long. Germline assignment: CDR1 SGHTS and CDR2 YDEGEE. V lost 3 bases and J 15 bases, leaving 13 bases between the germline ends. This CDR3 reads CASSSLAWLFF. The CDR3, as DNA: TGTGCCAGCAGCTCTCTAGCGTGGCTGTTCTTC.

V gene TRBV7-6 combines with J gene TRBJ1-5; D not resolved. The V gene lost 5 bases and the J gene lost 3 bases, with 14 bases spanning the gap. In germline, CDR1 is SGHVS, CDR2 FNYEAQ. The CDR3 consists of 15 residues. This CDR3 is CASSPHADPNQPQHF. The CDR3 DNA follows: TGTGCCAGCAGCCCCCACGCGGACCCCAATCAGCCCCAGCATTTT.

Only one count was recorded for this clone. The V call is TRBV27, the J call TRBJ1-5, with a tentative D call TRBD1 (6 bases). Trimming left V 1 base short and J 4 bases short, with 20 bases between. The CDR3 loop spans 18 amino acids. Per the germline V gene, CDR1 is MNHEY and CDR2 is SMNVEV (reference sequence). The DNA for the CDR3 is TGTGCCAGCAGTTTATGGGGAGGGGGGCCGGAGGGTAATCAGCCCCAGCATTTT. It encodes CASSLWGGGPEGNQPQHF.

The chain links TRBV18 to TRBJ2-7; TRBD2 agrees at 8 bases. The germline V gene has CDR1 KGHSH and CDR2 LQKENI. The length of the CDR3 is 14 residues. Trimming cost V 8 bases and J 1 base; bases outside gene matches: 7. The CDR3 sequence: CASTSSGWSYEQYF. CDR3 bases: TGTGCCAGCACTTCTAGCGGGTGGTCCTACGAGCAGTACTTC.

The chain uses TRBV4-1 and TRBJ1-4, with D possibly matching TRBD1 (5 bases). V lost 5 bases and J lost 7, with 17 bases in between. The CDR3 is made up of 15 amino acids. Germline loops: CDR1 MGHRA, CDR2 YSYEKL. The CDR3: CASSTLGLSGEKLFF. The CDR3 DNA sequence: TGCGCCAGCAGCACCCTGGGACTGTCGGGTGAAAAACTGTTTTTT.

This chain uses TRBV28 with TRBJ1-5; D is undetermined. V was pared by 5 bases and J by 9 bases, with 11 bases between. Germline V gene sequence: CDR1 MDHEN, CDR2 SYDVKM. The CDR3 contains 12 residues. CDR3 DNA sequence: TGTGCCAGCAGTATAAGCGGCGGGCCCCAGCATTTT. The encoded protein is CASSISGGPQHF.

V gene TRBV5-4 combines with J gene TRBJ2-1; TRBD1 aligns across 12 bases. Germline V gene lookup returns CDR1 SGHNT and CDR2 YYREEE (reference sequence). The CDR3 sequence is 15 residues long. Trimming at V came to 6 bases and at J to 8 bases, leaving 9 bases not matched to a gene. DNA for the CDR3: TGTGCCAGCACCACCGGGACAGGGGGCTGGTATGAGCAGTTCTTC. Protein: CASTTGTGGWYEQFF. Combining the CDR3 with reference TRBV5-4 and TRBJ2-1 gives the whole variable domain ETGVTQSPTHLIKTRGQQVTLRCSSQSGHNTVSWYQQALGQGPQFIFQYYREEENGRGNFPPRFSGLQFPNYSSELNVNALELDDSALYLCASTTGTGGWYEQFFGPGTRLTVL.

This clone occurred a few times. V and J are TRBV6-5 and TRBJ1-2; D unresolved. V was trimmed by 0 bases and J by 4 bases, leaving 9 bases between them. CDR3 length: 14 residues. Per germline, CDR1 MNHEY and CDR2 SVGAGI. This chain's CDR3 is CASSYSTQLYGYTF. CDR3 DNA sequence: TGTGCCAGCAGTTACTCGACGCAGCTCTATGGCTACACCTTC.

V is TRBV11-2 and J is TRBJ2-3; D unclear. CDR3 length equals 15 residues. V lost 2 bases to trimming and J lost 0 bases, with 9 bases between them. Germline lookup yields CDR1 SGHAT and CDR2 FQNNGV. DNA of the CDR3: TGTGCCAGCAGCTTACTTACCAGTAGCACAGATACGCAGTATTTT. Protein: CASSLLTSSTDTQYF.

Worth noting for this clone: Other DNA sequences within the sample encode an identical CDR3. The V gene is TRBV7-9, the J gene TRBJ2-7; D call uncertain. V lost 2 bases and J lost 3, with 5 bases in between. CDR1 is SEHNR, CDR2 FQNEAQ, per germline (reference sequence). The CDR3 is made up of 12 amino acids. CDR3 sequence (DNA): TGTGCCAGCAGCTTAACAGACTACGAGCAGTACTTC. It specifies CASSLTDYEQYF.

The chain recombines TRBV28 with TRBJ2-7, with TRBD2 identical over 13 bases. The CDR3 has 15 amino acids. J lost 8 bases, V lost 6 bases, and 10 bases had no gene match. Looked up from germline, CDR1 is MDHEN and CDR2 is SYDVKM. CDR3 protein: CASRPPGLAGYKQYF. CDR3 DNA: TGTGCCAGCAGACCACCGGGACTAGCGGGATATAAGCAGTACTTC.

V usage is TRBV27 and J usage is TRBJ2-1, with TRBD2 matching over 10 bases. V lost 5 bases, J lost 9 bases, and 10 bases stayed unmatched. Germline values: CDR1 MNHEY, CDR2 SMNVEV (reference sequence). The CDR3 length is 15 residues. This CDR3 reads CASSTQPGLATEQFF. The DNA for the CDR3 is TGTGCCAGCAGTACCCAACCGGGACTAGCGACTGAGCAGTTCTTC.

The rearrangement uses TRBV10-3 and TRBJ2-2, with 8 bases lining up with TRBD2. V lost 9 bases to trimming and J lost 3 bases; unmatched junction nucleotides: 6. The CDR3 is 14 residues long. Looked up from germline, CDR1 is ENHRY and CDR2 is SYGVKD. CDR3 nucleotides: TGTGCCATTGAAGCGGGAGAACACACCGGGGAGCTGTTTTTT. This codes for CAIEAGEHTGELFF.

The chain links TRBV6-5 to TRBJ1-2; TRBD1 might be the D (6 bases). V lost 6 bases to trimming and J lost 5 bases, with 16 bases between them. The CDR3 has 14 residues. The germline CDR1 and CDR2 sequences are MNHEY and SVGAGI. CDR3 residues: CASSRERGMYGYTF. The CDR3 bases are TGTGCCAGCAGCCGGGAGAGGGGGATGTATGGCTACACCTTC.

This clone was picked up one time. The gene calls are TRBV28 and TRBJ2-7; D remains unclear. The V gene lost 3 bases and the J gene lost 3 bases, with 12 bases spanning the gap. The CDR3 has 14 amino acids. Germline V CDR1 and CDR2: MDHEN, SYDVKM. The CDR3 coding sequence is TGTGCCAGCAGTTTCTCTTGGGGTCTCTACGAGCAGTACTTC. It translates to CASSFSWGLYEQYF.

CDR3: CASLRDSGYTF. CDR3 sequence (DNA): TGTGCCAGTCTCCGGGACTCTGGCTACACCTTC. J is TRBJ1-2 and V is TRBV19, with TRBD1 as a possible D gene (5 bases). The CDR3 runs to 11 residues. The ends were cut back, 8 bases at V and 7 bases at J, with 11 bases in the middle. CDR1 and CDR2 from the germline V gene are LNHDA and SQIVND (reference sequence).

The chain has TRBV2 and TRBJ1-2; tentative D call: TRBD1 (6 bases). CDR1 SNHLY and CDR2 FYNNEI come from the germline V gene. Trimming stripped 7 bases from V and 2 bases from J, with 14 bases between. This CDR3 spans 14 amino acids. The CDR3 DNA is TGTGCCAGCATAAAGGACAGATCCAACTATGGCTACACCTTC. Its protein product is CASIKDRSNYGYTF.

The chain's CDR3 is CASSLNEGQYF. In nucleotides, the CDR3 is TGTGCCAGCAGTTTAAACGAGGGGCAGTACTTC. The J gene is TRBJ2-7, the V gene TRBV28, with a tentative D call TRBD2 (5 bases). The germline V gene has CDR1 MDHEN and CDR2 SYDVKM. The ends were cut back, 2 bases at V and 9 bases at J, with 8 bases in the middle. This CDR3 is 11 amino acids long.

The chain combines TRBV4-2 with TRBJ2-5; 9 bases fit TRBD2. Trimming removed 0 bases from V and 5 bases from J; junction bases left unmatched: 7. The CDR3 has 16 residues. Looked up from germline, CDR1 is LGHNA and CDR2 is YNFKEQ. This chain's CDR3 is CASSQEVAGAVETQYF. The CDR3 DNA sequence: TGTGCCAGCAGCCAAGAGGTAGCGGGAGCGGTGGAGACCCAGTACTTC.

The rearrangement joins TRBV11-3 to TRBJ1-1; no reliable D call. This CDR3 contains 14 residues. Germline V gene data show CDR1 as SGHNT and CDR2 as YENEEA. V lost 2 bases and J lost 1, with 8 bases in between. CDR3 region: CASSLFGGNTEAFF. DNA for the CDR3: TGTGCCAGCAGCTTATTCGGCGGGAACACTGAAGCTTTCTTT.

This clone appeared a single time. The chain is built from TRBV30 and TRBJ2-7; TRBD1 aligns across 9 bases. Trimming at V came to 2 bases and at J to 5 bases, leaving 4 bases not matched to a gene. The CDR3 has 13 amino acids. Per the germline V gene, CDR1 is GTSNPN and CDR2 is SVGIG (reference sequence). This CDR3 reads CAWSPRTGDEQYF. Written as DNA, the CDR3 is TGTGCCTGGAGTCCCCGGACAGGGGACGAGCAGTACTTC.